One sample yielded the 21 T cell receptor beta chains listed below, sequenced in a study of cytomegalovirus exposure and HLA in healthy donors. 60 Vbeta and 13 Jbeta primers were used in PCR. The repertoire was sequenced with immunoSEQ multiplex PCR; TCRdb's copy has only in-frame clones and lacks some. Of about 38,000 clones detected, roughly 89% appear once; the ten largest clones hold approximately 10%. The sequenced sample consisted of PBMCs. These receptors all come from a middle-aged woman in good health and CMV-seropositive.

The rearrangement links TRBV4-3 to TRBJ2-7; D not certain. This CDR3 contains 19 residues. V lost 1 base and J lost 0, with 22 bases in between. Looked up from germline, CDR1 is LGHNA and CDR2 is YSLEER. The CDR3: CASSQVLLRLRPGSYEQYF. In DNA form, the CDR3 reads TGCGCCAGCAGCCAAGTCCTCTTACGTCTCCGGCCAGGCTCCTACGAGCAGTACTTC.

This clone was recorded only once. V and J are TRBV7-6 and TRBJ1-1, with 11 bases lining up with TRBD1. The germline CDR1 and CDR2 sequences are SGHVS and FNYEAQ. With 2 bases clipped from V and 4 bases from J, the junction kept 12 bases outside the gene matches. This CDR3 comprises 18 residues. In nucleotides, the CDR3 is TGTGCCAGCAGCTTAAGGGGACAGGGGGGAACTTTTACCACTGAAGCTTTCTTT. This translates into CASSLRGQGGTFTTEAFF.

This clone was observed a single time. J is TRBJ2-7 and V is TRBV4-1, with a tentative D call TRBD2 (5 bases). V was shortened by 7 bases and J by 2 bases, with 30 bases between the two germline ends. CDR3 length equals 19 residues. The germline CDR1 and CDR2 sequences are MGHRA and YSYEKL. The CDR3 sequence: CASTSSRVRVVGSAYEQYF. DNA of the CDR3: TGCGCCAGCACCTCATCGCGGGTTAGGGTGGTGGGGAGTGCCTACGAGCAGTACTTC.

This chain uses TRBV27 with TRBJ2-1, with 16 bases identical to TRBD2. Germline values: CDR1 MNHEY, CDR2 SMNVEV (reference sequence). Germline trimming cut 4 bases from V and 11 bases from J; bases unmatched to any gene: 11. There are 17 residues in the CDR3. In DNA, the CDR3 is TGTGCCAGCAGTTCGTCCGGGACTAGCGGGGGGGGGCTCCAGCAGTTCTTC. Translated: CASSSSGTSGGGLQQFF.

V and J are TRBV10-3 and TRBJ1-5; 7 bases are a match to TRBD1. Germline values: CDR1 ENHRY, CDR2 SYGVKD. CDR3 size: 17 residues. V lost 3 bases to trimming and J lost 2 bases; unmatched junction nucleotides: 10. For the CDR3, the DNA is TGTGCCATCAGTGACACAGGGAAAGGGACAGGCAATCAGCCCCAGCATTTT. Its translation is CAISDTGKGTGNQPQHF.

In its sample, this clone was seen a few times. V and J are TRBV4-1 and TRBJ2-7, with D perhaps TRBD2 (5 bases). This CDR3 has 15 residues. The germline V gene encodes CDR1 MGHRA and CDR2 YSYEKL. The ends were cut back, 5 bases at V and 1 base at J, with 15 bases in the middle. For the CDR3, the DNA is TGCGCCAGCAGCTCCACTCCGGGGATGTCCTACGAGCAGTACTTC. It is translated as CASSSTPGMSYEQYF.

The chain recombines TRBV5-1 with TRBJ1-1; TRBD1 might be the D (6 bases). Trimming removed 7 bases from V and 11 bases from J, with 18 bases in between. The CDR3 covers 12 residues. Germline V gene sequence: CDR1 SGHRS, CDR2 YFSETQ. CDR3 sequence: CASSPSQGRAFF. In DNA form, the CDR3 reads TGCGCCAGCTCCCCCTCACAGGGTAGGGCTTTCTTT.

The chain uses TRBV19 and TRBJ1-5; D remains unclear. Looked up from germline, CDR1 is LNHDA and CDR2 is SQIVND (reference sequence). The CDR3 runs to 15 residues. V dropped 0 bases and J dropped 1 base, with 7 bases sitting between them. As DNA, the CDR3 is TGTGCCAGTAGTATAGATCTTGTCAGCAATCAGCCCCAGCATTTT. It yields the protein CASSIDLVSNQPQHF.

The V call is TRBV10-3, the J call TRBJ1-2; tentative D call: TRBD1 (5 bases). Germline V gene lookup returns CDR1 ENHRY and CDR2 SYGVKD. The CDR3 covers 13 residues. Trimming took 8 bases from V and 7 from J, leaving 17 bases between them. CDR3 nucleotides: TGTGCCATCTGGGCAGGGAGGATCTCTGGCTACACCTTC. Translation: CAIWAGRISGYTF.

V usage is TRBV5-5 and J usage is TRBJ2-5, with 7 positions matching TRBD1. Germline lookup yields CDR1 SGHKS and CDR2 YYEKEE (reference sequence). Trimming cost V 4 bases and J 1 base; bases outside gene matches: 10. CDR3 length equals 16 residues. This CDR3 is CASSLTTGSFQETQYF. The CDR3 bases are TGTGCCAGCAGCCTGACGACAGGGAGCTTCCAAGAGACCCAGTACTTC.

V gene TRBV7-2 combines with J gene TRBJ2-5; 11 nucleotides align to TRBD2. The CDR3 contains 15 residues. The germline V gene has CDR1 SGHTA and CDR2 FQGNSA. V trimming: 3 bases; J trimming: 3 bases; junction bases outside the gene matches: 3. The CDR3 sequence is CASSFVAGGKETQYF. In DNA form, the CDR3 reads TGTGCCAGCAGCTTCGTAGCGGGGGGGAAAGAGACCCAGTACTTC.

The CDR3 is CASSESLGKRDTQYF. The CDR3 DNA reads as TGTGCCAGCAGTGAAAGCCTAGGAAAACGCGATACGCAGTATTTT. The rearrangement links TRBV6-1 to TRBJ2-3; D is ambiguous. Trimming took off 2 bases at V and 6 bases at J, with 15 bases between the two ends. The CDR3 extends over 15 amino acids. The germline V gene encodes CDR1 MNHNS and CDR2 SASEGT.

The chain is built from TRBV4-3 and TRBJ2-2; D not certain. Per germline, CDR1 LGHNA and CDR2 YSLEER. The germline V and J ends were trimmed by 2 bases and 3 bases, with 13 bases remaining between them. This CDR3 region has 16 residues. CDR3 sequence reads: CASSQSFSTYTGELFF. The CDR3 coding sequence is TGCGCCAGCAGCCAATCTTTCTCCACATACACCGGGGAGCTGTTTTTT.

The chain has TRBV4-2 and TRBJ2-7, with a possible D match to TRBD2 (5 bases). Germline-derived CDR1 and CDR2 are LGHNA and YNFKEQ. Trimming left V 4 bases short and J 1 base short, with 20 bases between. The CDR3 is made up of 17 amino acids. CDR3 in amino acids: CASSRAGMAAESYEQYF. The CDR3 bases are TGTGCCAGCAGCCGTGCCGGGATGGCGGCGGAGTCCTACGAGCAGTACTTC.

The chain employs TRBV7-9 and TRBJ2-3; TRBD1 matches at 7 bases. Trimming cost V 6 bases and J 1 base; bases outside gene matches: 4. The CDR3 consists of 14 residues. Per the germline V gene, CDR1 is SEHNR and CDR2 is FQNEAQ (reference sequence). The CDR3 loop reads CASRLQGGTDTQYF. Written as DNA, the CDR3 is TGTGCCAGCAGGCTTCAGGGGGGCACAGATACGCAGTATTTT.

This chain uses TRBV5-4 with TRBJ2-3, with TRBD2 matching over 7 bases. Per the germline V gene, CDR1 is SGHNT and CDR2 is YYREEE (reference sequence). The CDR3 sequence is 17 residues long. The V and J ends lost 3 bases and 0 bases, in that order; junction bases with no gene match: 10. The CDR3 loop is CASSSGRWGGSTDTQYF. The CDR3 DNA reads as TGTGCCAGCAGCTCGGGGAGGTGGGGGGGTAGCACAGATACGCAGTATTTT.

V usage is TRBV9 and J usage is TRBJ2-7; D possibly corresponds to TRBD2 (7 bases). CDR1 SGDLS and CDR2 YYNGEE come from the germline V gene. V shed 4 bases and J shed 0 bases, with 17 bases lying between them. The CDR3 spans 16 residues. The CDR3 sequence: CASSRGGGVSSYEQYF. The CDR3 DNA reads TGTGCCAGCAGCAGGGGGGGAGGGGTAAGCTCCTACGAGCAGTACTTC.

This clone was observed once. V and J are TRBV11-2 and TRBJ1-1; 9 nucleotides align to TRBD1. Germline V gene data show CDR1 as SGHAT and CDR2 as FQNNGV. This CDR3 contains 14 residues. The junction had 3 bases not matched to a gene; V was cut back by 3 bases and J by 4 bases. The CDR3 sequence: CASSFMTGGTEAFF. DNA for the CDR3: TGTGCCAGCAGCTTTATGACAGGGGGCACTGAAGCTTTCTTT.

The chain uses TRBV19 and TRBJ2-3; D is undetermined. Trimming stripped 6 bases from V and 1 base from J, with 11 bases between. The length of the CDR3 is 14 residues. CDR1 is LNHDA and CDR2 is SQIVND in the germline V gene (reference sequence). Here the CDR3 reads CASRLDWGTDTQYF. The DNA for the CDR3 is TGTGCCAGTAGGCTAGACTGGGGCACAGATACGCAGTATTTT.

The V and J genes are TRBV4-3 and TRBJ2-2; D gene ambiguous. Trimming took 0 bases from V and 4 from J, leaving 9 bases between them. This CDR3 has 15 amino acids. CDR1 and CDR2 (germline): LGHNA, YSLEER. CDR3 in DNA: TGCGCCAGCAGCCAAGATACTCTGTCCACCGGGGAGCTGTTTTTT. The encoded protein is CASSQDTLSTGELFF.

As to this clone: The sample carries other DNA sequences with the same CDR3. The CDR3 DNA sequence: TGTGCCAGCAGCCAAGACGGGGCGGGGGTAGAGACCCAGTACTTC. This translates into CASSQDGAGVETQYF. The chain has TRBV4-2 and TRBJ2-5, with TRBD2 matching 7 bases. The CDR3 spans 15 residues. Looked up from germline, CDR1 is LGHNA and CDR2 is YNFKEQ. The V segment lost 0 bases and the J segment 4 bases; nucleotides outside the gene matches: 5.